Listed below are T cell receptor beta chains from one sample, sequenced in a study of shared clonotypes between healthy human individuals. Libraries were prepared by immunoSEQ multiplex PCR; TCRdb keeps only in-frame clonotypes and omits some of them. The sample has 900,000 to 1,200,000 clones; more than 75% are singletons. Sequenced input: memory CD4+ T cells from PBMCs. All receptors derive from a man aged 18 to 29 in good health. Some clones in this sample may be carry-over from other donors' samples. The CDR3 runs from the conserved cysteine through the conserved F or W. Fields, in order: J gene, D gene, clone size, V gene, CDR3 DNA, CDR3 protein. D genes are given only for firm matches. Size values are once, few and many counts, or a class for expanded clones, and some rows have none.

TRBJ2-7 | NA | few | TRBV18 | TGTGCCAGCTCACCTCGGGTAGGAACCTTATACGAGCAGTACTTC | CASSPRVGTLYEQYF
TRBJ1-2 | TRBD1 | few | TRBV5-1 | TGCGCCAGCAGCGGGGGGACAGGGAGCGCCTATGGCTACACCTTC | CASSGGTGSAYGYTF
TRBJ1-1 | NA | NA | TRBV5-6 | TGTGCCAGCACCCAAATAGAAATGGATCGGAACACTGAAGCTTTCTTT | CASTQIEMDRNTEAFF
TRBJ1-2 | NA | NA | TRBV28 | TGTGCCAGCAGTTCGCCAATGTCACAGGGCGTGGGGGGCTACACCTTC | CASSSPMSQGVGGYTF
TRBJ2-7 | NA | NA | TRBV6-6 | TGTGCCAGCAGTTACTGGGGCCTCTACGAGCAGTACTTC | CASSYWGLYEQYF
TRBJ1-2 | NA | NA | TRBV19 | TGTGCCAGTAGTATCCCAGGGGCGGGCTATGGCTACACCTTC | CASSIPGAGYGYTF
TRBJ2-7 | NA | NA | TRBV5-6 | TGTGCCAGCAGCCGCTTCTCCGCAAATGGGGTCGTCTCGTACGAGCAGTACTTC | CASSRFSANGVVSYEQYF
TRBJ2-3 | NA | NA | TRBV7-2 | TGTGCCAGCAGCCCACCGGAAAAAGCGTTTAATACGCAGTATTTT | CASSPPEKAFNTQYF
TRBJ1-2 | NA | NA | TRBV28 | TGTGCCAGCAGTTCCCGTGACGGGGGCTATGGCTACACCTTC | CASSSRDGGYGYTF
TRBJ2-3 | TRBD1 | NA | TRBV11-3 | TGTGCCAGCAGCCCCGGGGACAGGGGGCGGACAGATACGCAGTATTTT | CASSPGDRGRTDTQYF
TRBJ1-2 | NA | NA | TRBV5-4 | TGTGCCAGCAGCCTGGACGGGACATCCGCTAGGACCTTC | CASSLDGTSARTF
TRBJ2-1 | NA | NA | TRBV4-1 | TGCGCCAGCAGCCAAGATCCCCGGGGAAGCTCCTACAATGAGCAGTTCTTC | CASSQDPRGSSYNEQFF
TRBJ1-5 | NA | NA | TRBV28 | TGTGCCAGCAGCCCGAGGAATCAGCCCCAGCATTTT | CASSPRNQPQHF
TRBJ2-7 | TRBD2 | NA | TRBV11-1 | TGTGCCAGCAGCTCCGGGACTAGCGGGTTGGCCTACGAGCAGTACTTC | CASSSGTSGLAYEQYF
TRBJ2-1 | TRBD2 | few | TRBV11-3 | TGTGCCAGCAGCTTACTAGCGGGAGGGACTGAGCAGTTCTTC | CASSLLAGGTEQFF
TRBJ1-1 | TRBD1 | NA | TRBV7-3 | TGTGCCAGCAGCGTACAGGGGACTAACACTGAAGCTTTCTTT | CASSVQGTNTEAFF
TRBJ2-1 | NA | NA | TRBV7-8 | TGTGCCAGCAGCGTGGAGGGTCTTCCATCCGAGCAGTTCTTC | CASSVEGLPSEQFF
TRBJ2-3 | NA | NA | TRBV5-4 | TGTGCCAGCAGCTTTGTCAGTTCCACAGATACGCAGTATTTT | CASSFVSSTDTQYF
TRBJ2-7 | TRBD2 | NA | TRBV6-5 | TGTGCCAGCAGCGGGACTAGCGGGGCCTACGAGCAGTACTTC | CASSGTSGAYEQYF
TRBJ2-2 | NA | NA | TRBV20-1 | TGCAGTGCTCATGGACAGTCAAAGCTGTTTTTT | CSAHGQSKLFF
TRBJ2-5 | TRBD1 | once | TRBV28 | TGTGCCAGCAACGAACCCCCCGGGACAGCGCATCATTCCCAAGAGACCCAGTACTTC | CASNEPPGTAHHSQETQYF
TRBJ1-2 | TRBD1 | NA | TRBV6-1 | TGTGCCAGCACTTGGGACAGGGGTTATGGCTACACCTTC | CASTWDRGYGYTF
TRBJ2-7 | TRBD2 | once | TRBV15 | TGTGCCACCAGCATGCTAGCGGGGGGCGGCTCCTACGAGCAGTACTTC | CATSMLAGGGSYEQYF
TRBJ2-7 | NA | NA | TRBV6-5 | TGTGCCAGCAGTTACTCGCCCAACTCCTACGAGCAGTACTTC | CASSYSPNSYEQYF
TRBJ1-1 | NA | NA | TRBV5-1 | TGCGCCAGCAGCTTGATAGGGAGGACTGAAGCTTTCTTT | CASSLIGRTEAFF
TRBJ2-3 | NA | NA | TRBV4-3 | TGCGCCAGCAGCCAGTCCGGTAGCGGCACAGATACGCAGTATTTT | CASSQSGSGTDTQYF
TRBJ2-5 | NA | NA | TRBV7-2 | TGTGCCAGCAGCAACGAGGCCGGAGAGACCCAGTACTTC | CASSNEAGETQYF
TRBJ2-7 | NA | NA | TRBV21-1 | TGTGCCAGCAGCAAAGGTCGGCTAGCGGGAGGAAGCTACGAGCAGTACTTC | CASSKGRLAGGSYEQYF
TRBJ2-3 | NA | NA | TRBV10-3 | TGTGCCATCAGTGGACCCAAAGGTGTGCGGGGCACAGATACGCAGTATTTT | CAISGPKGVRGTDTQYF
TRBJ1-1 | NA | once | TRBV11-2 | TGTGCCAGCAGCTTAGTTTACAGGCAAGAAGCTTTCTTT | CASSLVYRQEAFF
TRBJ2-1 | TRBD2 | NA | TRBV4-2 | TGTGCCAGCAGCCAAGAAACTAGCGGGACGAGGAATGAGCAGTTCTTC | CASSQETSGTRNEQFF
TRBJ2-5 | NA | NA | TRBV18 | TGTGCCAGCTCACCTGTCGGAGGACCGCAAGAGACCCAGTACTTC | CASSPVGGPQETQYF
TRBJ1-2 | TRBD1 | NA | TRBV18 | TGTGCCAGCTCACCGACAGGGCGGGCTGGTGGCTACACCTTC | CASSPTGRAGGYTF
TRBJ2-2 | TRBD2 | few | TRBV11-1 | TGTGCCAGCAGGGCTAATAGCGGGTTGGGGACCGGGGAGCTGTTTTTT | CASRANSGLGTGELFF
TRBJ2-1 | NA | NA | TRBV9 | TGTGCCAGCAGCGTAGACTCCGGGGAGCAGTTCTTC | CASSVDSGEQFF
TRBJ1-5 | TRBD1 | NA | TRBV19 | TGTGCCAGTAGTAACCCGGGACAGGGGGGCAATCAGCCCCAGCATTTT | CASSNPGQGGNQPQHF
TRBJ2-7 | NA | NA | TRBV5-6 | TGTGCCAGCAGCTTGGGGCTCGGGAGCTCCTACGAGCAGTACTTC | CASSLGLGSSYEQYF
TRBJ1-2 | NA | NA | TRBV28 | TGTGCCAGCAGTTACTTGATCCGGGAAAACTATGGCTACACCTTC | CASSYLIRENYGYTF
TRBJ2-3 | NA | NA | TRBV11-2 | TGTGCCAGCGCTATTGTTTCTGTTGATTCGTCCCCCCGTTTT | CASAIVSVDSSPRF
TRBJ2-1 | NA | NA | TRBV6-5 | TGTGCCAGCAGTTACGGACTGGGGCCAGGCGGGGTTGAGCAGTTCTTC | CASSYGLGPGGVEQFF
TRBJ2-5 | TRBD1 | NA | TRBV28 | TGTGCCAGCAGATACGGGACAGGCGGCGAAGAGACCCAGTACTTC | CASRYGTGGEETQYF
TRBJ1-5 | NA | NA | TRBV4-1 | TGCGCCAGCAGCCAAGCAGGACAAGCGTATAGCAATCAGCCCCAGCATTTT | CASSQAGQAYSNQPQHF
TRBJ2-7 | NA | NA | TRBV11-2 | TGTGCCAGCAGCTGGGGACCGACGGACCCCTACGAGCAGTACTTC | CASSWGPTDPYEQYF
TRBJ1-5 | NA | NA | TRBV28 | TGTGCCAGCAGTTTTCGGCAGCGTGGTCAGCCCCAGCATTTT | CASSFRQRGQPQHF
TRBJ1-3 | NA | few | TRBV25-1 | TGTGCCAGCAGTGAACAGGGGCTCTCTGGAAACACCATATATTTT | CASSEQGLSGNTIYF
TRBJ2-1 | TRBD2 | NA | TRBV12-5 | TGTGCTAGTGGTTTCGGTAGGCTAGCGGGAGACAATGAGCAGTTCTTC | CASGFGRLAGDNEQFF
TRBJ2-6 | NA | NA | TRBV5-1 | TGCGCCAGCCGTCCGGGTTCTGGGGCCAACGTCCTGACTTTC | CASRPGSGANVLTF
TRBJ2-5 | NA | NA | TRBV11-3 | TGTGCCAGCAGCTCCCGGCTAGGAGAGACCCAGTACTTC | CASSSRLGETQYF
TRBJ2-1 | TRBD2 | NA | TRBV6-5 | TGTGCCAGCAGTCCGATAGCGGGATTCTACAATGAGCAGTTCTTC | CASSPIAGFYNEQFF
TRBJ1-2 | NA | NA | TRBV19 | TGTGCCAGTAGTCGAAGATATCCACAGCCTAGCAACTATGGCTACACCTTC | CASSRRYPQPSNYGYTF
TRBJ2-5 | TRBD2 | NA | TRBV2 | TGTGCCAGCAGTGAAGTGGGACTAGGGGAGACCCAGTACTTC | CASSEVGLGETQYF
TRBJ2-7 | NA | NA | TRBV28 | TGTGCCAGCAGTTTATTCGGGGGTCGGCGCTACGAGCAGTACTTC | CASSLFGGRRYEQYF
TRBJ2-7 | TRBD2 | NA | TRBV7-2 | TGTGCCAGCAGCCGAACTAGCGGGGACTACGAGCAGTACTTC | CASSRTSGDYEQYF
TRBJ2-7 | TRBD2 | NA | TRBV5-4 | TGTGCCAGCAGCTTATCACTAGCGGGAGTAAGCGAGCAGTACTTC | CASSLSLAGVSEQYF
TRBJ1-1 | NA | NA | TRBV7-2 | TGTGCCAGCAGCTTAGATTGGCAGGCGGTTTCAGCTTTCTTT | CASSLDWQAVSAFF
TRBJ2-1 | TRBD2 | NA | TRBV14 | TGTGCCAGCAGCCAAGTCACGGCGGGAGGGAATGAGCAGTTCTTC | CASSQVTAGGNEQFF
TRBJ2-1 | TRBD2 | NA | TRBV4-3 | TGCGCCAGCAGCCCAGGGACGGGGGGGTTTTGGGACAATGAGCAGTTCTTC | CASSPGTGGFWDNEQFF
TRBJ1-1 | NA | NA | TRBV6-5 | TGTGCCAGCAGCCCCGATGGGAACACTGAAGCTTTCTTT | CASSPDGNTEAFF
TRBJ1-5 | NA | NA | TRBV5-6 | TGTGCCAGCAGCTTAAAAGGGGGACAGCCCCAGCATTTT | CASSLKGGQPQHF
TRBJ1-5 | NA | NA | TRBV6-5 | TGTGCCAGCAGTTACTCCTCCAATCAGCCCCAGCATTTT | CASSYSSNQPQHF